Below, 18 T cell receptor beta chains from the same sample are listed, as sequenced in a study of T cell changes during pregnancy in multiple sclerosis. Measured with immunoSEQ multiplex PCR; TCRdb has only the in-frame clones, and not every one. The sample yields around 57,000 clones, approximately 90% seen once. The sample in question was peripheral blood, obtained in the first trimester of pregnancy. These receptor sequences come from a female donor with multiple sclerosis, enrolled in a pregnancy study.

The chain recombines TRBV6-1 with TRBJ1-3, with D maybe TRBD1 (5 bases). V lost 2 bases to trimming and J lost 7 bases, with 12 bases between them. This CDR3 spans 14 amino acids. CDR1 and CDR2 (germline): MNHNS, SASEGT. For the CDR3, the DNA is TGTGCCAGCAGTGAACGAACACGGGGGAACACCATATATTTT. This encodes CASSERTRGNTIYF.

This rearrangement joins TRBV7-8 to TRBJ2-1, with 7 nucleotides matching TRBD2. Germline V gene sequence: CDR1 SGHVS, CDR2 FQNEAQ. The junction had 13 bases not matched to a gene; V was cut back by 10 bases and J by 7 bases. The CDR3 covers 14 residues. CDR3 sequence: CATLNGGLENEQFF. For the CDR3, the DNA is TGTGCCACTCTTAACGGAGGACTAGAAAATGAGCAGTTCTTC.

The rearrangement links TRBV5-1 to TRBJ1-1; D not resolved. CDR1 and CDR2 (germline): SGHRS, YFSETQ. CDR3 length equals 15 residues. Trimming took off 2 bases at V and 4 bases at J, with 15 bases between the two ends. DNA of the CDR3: TGCGCCAGCAGCTTCATCGGGATGGTAGGCACTGAAGCTTTCTTT. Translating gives CASSFIGMVGTEAFF.

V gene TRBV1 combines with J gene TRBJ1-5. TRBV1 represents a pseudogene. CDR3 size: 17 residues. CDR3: CTSSQERSGEGNQPQHF. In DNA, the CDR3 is TGCACCAGCAGCCAAGAAAGGTCGGGGGAGGGCAATCAGCCCCAGCATTTT.

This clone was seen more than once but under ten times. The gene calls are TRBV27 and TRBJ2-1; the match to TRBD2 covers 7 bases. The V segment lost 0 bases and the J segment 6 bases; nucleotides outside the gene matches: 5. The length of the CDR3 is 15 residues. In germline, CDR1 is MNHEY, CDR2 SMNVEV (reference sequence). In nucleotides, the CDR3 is TGTGCCAGCAGTTTATCTGGGGGGGTGGGCAATGAGCAGTTCTTC. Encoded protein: CASSLSGGVGNEQFF.

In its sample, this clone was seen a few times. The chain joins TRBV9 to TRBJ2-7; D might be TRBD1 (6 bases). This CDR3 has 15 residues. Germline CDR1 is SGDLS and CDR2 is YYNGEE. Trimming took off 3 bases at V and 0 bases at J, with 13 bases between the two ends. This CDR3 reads CASSEYRASSYEQYF. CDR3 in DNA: TGTGCCAGCAGCGAATACAGGGCTAGCTCCTACGAGCAGTACTTC.

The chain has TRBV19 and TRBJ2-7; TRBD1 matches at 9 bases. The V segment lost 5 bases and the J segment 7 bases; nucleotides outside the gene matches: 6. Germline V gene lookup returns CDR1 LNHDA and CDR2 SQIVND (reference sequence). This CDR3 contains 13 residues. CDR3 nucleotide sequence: TGTGCCAGTAGTGCGGGACAGGGTTCGGAGCAGTACTTC. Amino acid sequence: CASSAGQGSEQYF.

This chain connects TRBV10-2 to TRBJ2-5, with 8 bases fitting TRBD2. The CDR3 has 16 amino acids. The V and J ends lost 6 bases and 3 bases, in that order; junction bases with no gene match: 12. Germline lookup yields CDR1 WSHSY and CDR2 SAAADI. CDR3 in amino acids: CASRERGTSRKETQYF. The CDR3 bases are TGCGCCAGCAGGGAAAGGGGGACTAGTCGTAAAGAGACCCAGTACTTC.

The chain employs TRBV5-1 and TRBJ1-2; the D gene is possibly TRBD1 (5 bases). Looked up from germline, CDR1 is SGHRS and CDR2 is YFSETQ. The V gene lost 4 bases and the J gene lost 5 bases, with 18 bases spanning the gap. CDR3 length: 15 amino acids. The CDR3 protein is CASSPQGSGPYGYTF. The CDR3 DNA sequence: TGCGCCAGCAGCCCGCAGGGTTCAGGGCCATATGGCTACACCTTC.

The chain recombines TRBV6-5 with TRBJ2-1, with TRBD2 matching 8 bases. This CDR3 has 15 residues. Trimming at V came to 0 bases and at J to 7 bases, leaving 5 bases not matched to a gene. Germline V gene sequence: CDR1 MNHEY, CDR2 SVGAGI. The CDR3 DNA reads TGTGCCAGCAGTTACTCGAGCGGGAGCTCGAATGAGCAGTTCTTC. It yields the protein CASSYSSGSSNEQFF.

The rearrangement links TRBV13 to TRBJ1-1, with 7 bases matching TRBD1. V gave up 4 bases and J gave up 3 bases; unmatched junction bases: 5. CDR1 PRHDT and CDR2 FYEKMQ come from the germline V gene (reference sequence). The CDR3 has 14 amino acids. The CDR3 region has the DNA TGTGCCAGCAGCTACGACAGGGTGGACACTGAAGCTTTCTTT. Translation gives CASSYDRVDTEAFF.

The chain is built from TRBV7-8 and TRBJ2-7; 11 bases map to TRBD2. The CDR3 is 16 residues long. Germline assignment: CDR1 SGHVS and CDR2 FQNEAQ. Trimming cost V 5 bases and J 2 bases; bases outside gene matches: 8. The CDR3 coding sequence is TGTGCCAGCAGCCTAACTAGCGGGAGTAGGGCCTACGAGCAGTACTTC. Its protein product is CASSLTSGSRAYEQYF.

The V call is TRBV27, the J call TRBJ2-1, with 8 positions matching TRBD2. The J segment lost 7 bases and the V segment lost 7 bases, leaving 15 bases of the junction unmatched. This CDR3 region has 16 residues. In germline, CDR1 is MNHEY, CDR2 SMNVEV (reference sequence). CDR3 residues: CASNPALAGTSNEQFF. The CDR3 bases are TGTGCCAGCAACCCCGCGTTAGCGGGAACTTCGAATGAGCAGTTCTTC.

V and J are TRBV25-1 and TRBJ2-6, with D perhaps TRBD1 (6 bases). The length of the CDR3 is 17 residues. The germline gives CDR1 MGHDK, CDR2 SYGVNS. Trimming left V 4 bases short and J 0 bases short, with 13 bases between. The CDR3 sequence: CASSVSGAVSGANVLTF. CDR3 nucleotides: TGTGCCAGCAGTGTTTCAGGGGCTGTCTCTGGGGCCAACGTCCTGACTTTC.

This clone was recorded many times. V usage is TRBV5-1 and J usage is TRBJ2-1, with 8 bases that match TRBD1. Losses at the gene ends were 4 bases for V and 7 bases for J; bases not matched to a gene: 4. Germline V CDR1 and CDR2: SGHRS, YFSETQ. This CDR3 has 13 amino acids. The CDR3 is CASSPGQGNEQFF. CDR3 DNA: TGCGCCAGCAGCCCCGGACAGGGTAATGAGCAGTTCTTC.

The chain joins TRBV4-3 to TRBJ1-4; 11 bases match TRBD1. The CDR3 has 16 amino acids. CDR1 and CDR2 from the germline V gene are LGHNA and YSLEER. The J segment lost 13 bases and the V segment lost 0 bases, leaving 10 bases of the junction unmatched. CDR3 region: CASSQEIAGQGGRLFF. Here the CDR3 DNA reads TGCGCCAGCAGCCAAGAAATCGCGGGACAGGGGGGAAGACTGTTTTTT.

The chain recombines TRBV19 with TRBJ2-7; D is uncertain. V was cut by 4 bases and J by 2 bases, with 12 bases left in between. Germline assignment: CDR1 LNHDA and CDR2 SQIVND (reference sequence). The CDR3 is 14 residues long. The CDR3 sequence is CASSSSPAAYEQYF. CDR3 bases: TGTGCCAGTAGTAGTTCTCCTGCGGCCTACGAGCAGTACTTC.

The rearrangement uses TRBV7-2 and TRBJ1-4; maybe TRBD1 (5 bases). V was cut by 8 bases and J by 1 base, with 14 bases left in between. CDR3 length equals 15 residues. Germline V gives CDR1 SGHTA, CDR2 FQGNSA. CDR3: CASQGGGLTNEKLFF. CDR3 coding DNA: TGTGCCAGCCAGGGTGGAGGGTTAACTAATGAAAAACTGTTTTTT.